Listed here is a single T cell receptor (beta chain). What it binds is unknown. These data are taken from a study of T cells expressing NK-cell markers. Study background: Seropositivity for HCMV was found in most of the eight sequenced donors, with one seronegative.

This CDR3 has 15 residues. Whole-study results and caveats: A range of about 1.0-7.0% of CD8+ T cells consisted of dominant NKG2C+ clonotypes in roughly 6 donors. Whether expanded NKG2C+ T cell clones recognized HCMV stayed uncertain.

Reanalyzing the 5' RACE reads, TCRdb keeps one entry per CDR3 protein, without DNA. The table for this sample gives around 280,000 distinct CDR3 sequences. Sequenced: blood T cells: a sorted CD56 or NKG2C T cell subset, CD4+ or CD8+ T cells, or bulk PBMC T cells (not recorded which). This TCR derives from a young man in good health. The chain is built from TRBV12-3 or TRBV12-4 and TRBJ2-1; TCRdb's D call, TRBD1, is unchecked because there is no DNA. Here the CDR3 reads CATRRTEGSYNEQFF.